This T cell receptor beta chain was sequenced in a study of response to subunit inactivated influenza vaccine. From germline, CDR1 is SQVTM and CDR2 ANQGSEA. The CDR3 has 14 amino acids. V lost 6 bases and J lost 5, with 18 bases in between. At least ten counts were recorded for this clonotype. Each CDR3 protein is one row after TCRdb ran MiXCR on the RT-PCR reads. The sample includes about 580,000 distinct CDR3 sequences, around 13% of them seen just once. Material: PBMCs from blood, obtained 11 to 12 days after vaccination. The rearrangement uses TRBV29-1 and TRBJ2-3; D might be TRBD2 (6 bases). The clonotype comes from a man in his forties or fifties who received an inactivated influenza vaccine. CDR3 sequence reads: CSVGGAPKGDTQYF. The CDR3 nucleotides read TGCAGCGTCGGAGGGGCTCCCAAGGGAGATACGCAGTATTTT.